The T cell receptor beta chain under discussion was sequenced for a study of T cells expressing NK-cell markers. Whole-study context: HCMV serostatus: most of the eight sequenced donors positive, one negative.

As to this clonotype: Its antigen is unidentified.

This CDR3 is 16 amino acids long. Germline CDR1 reads SEHNR; CDR2 reads FQNEAQ (reference sequence). Study findings and constraints: The study found these clonotypes also leading the CD3+CD56-NKG2C+ fraction in a few donors.

From the 5' RACE reads, TCRdb lists one entry per CDR3 protein and no DNA. This table holds about 400,000 distinct CDR3 sequences. Specimen: blood T cells: a sorted CD56 or NKG2C T cell subset, CD4+ or CD8+ T cells, or bulk PBMC T cells (not recorded which). The chain combines TRBV7-9 with TRBJ2-3; with no DNA, the TCRdb D assignment of TRBD2 cannot be verified. This clonotype was obtained from a woman aged 45-65 years in good health. The CDR3 loop reads CASSLGGAGGTDTQYF.